This T cell receptor beta chain is drawn from a study of T cell changes during pregnancy in multiple sclerosis. In germline, CDR1 is MGHDK, CDR2 SYGVNS. This CDR3 is 11 amino acids long. Trimming left V 2 bases short and J 8 bases short, with 6 bases between. Measured with immunoSEQ multiplex PCR; TCRdb has only the in-frame clones, and not every one. The sample consists of around 99,000 clones, 85% to 95% of them appearing once. The sample consisted of peripheral blood, taken in the first trimester of pregnancy. This receptor was obtained from a female donor with multiple sclerosis, enrolled in a pregnancy study. This chain links TRBV25-1 with TRBJ1-2, with D unclear. This CDR3 reads CASSEAGGYTF. The DNA of the CDR3 is TGTGCCAGCAGTGAAGCAGGAGGCTACACCTTC.